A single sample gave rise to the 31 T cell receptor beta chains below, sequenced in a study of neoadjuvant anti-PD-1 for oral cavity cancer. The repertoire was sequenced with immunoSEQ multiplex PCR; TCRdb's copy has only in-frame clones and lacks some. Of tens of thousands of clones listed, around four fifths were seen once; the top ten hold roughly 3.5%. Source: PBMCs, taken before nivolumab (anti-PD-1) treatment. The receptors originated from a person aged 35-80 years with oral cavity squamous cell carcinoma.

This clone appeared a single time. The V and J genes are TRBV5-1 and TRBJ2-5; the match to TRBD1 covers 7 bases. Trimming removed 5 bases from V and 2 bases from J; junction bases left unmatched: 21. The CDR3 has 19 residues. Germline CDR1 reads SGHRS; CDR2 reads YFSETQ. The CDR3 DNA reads TGCGCCAGCAGTTTTAGACCGGCCCTCAGTTGGACAGGTCAAGAGACCCAGTACTTC. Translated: CASSFRPALSWTGQETQYF.

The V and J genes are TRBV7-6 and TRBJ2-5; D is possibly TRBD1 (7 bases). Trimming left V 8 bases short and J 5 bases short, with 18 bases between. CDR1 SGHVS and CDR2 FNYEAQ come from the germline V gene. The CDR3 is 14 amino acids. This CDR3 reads CASGSEGAFETQYF. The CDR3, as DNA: TGTGCCAGCGGCTCGGAGGGGGCTTTCGAGACCCAGTACTTC. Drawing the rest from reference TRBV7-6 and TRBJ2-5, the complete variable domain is GAGVSQSPRYKVTKRGQDVALRCDPISGHVSLYWYRQALGQGPEFLTYFNYEAQQDKSGLPNDRFSAERPEGSISTLTIQRTEQRDSAMYRCASGSEGAFETQYFGPGTRLLVL.

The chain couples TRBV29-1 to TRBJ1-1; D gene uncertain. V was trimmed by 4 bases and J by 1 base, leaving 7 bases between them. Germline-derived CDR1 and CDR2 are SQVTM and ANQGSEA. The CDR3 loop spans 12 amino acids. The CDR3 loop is CSVAWRNTEAFF. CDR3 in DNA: TGCAGCGTTGCGTGGAGGAACACTGAAGCTTTCTTT.

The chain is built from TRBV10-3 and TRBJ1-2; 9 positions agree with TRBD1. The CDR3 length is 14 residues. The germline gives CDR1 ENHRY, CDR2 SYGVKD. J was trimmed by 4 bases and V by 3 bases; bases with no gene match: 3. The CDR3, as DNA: TGTGCCATCAGTGACCGGACAGGGGCCTATGGCTACACCTTC. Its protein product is CAISDRTGAYGYTF.

CDR3: CASGLPRDRVVNEQFF. The CDR3 DNA follows: TGCGCCAGCGGCCTTCCCCGGGACAGGGTCGTCAATGAGCAGTTCTTC. V and J are TRBV5-1 and TRBJ2-1, with 9 nucleotides matching TRBD1. J gave up 6 bases and V 7 bases, and 14 bases lay outside the gene matches. From germline, CDR1 is SGHRS and CDR2 YFSETQ. The CDR3 extends over 16 amino acids.

CDR3 in amino acids: CASLEPNTGELFF. The CDR3, as DNA: TGCGCCAGCCTCGAGCCGAACACCGGGGAGCTGTTTTTT. The chain couples TRBV10-2 to TRBJ2-2; D call uncertain. V lost 8 bases, J lost 0 bases, and 7 bases lay in between. The germline CDR1 and CDR2 sequences are WSHSY and SAAADI. The CDR3 covers 13 residues.

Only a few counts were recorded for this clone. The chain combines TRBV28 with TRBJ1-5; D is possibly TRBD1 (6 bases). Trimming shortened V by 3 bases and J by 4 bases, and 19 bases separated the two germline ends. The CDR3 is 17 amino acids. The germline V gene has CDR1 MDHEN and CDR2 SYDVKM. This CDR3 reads CASSFRRGGQRNQPQHF. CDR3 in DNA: TGTGCCAGCAGTTTCCGCCGAGGGGGGCAAAGGAATCAGCCCCAGCATTTT.

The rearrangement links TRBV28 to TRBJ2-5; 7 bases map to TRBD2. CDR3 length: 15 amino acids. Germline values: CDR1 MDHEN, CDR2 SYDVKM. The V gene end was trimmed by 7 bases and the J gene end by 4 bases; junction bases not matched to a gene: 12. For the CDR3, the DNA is TGTGCCAGCACCCCGCCGTGGGGGGGTTTAGAGACCCAGTACTTC. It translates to CASTPPWGGLETQYF.

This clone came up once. The CDR3 DNA follows: TGTGCCAGCGGGGACAGGGGGGTGACCTACGAGCAGTACTTC. Translating it yields CASGDRGVTYEQYF. The chain carries TRBV6-6 and TRBJ2-7, with 11 bases lining up with TRBD1. The V gene end was trimmed by 8 bases and the J gene end by 2 bases; junction bases not matched to a gene: 5. Germline CDR1 and CDR2: MNHNY and SVGAGI (reference sequence). CDR3 length: 14 residues.

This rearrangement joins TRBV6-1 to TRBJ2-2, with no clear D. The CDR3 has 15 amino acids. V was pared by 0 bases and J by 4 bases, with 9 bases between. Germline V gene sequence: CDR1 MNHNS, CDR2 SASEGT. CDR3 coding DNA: TGTGCCAGCAGTGAAGCGAGAGAGTTCACCGGGGAGCTGTTTTTT. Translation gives CASSEAREFTGELFF.

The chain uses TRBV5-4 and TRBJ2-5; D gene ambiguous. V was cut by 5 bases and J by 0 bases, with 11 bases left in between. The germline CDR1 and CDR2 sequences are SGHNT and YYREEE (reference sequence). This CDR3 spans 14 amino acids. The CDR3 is CASSRSSYQETQYF. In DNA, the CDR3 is TGTGCCAGCAGTCGTTCATCGTACCAAGAGACCCAGTACTTC.

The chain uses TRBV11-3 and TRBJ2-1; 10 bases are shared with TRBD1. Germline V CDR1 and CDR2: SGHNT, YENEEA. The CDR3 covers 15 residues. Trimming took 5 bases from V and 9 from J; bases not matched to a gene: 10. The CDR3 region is CASSKTGGAYGEQFF. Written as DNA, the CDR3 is TGTGCCAGCAGCAAGACAGGGGGCGCGTATGGTGAGCAGTTCTTC.

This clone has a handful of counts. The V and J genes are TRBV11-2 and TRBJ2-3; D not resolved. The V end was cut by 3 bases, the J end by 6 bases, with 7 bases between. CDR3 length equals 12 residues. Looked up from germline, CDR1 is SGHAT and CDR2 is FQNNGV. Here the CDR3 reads CASSFGFDTQYF. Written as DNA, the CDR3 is TGTGCCAGCAGCTTTGGCTTTGATACGCAGTATTTT.

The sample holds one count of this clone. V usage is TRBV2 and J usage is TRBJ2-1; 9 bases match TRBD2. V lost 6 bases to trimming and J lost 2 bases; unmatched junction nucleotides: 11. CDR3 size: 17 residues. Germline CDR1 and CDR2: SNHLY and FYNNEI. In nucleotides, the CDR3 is TGTGCCAGCAGATTCGGTGCGCGGGGGGGCCCCTACAATGAGCAGTTCTTC. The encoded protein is CASRFGARGGPYNEQFF.

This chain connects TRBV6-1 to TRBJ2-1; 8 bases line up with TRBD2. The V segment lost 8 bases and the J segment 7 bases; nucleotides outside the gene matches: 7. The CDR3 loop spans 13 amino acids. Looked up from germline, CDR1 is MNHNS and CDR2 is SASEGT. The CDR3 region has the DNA TGTGCCAGCGCTGGCAGCGGGAGTAATGAGCAGTTCTTC. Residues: CASAGSGSNEQFF.

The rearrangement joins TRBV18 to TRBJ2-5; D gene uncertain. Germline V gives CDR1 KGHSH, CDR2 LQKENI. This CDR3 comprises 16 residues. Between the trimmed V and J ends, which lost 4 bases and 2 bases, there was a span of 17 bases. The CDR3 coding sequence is TGTGCCAGCTCACAAGTGGTGTTATCAGCTCAAGAGACCCAGTACTTC. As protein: CASSQVVLSAQETQYF.

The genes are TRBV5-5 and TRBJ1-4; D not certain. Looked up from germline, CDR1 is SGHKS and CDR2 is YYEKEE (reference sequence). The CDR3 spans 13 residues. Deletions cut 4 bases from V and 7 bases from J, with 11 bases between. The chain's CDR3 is CASSGRISEKLFF. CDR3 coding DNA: TGTGCCAGCAGCGGGAGAATATCTGAAAAACTGTTTTTT.

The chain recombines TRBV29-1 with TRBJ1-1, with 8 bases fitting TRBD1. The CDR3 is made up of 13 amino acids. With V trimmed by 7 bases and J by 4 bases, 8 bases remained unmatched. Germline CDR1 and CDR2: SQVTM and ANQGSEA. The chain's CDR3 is CSGRQGSGTEAFF. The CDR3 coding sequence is TGCAGCGGAAGACAGGGGTCGGGCACTGAAGCTTTCTTT.

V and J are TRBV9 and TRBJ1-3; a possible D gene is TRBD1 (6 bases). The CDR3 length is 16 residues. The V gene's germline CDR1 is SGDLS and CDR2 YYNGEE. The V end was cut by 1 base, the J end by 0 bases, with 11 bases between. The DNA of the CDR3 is TGTGCCAGCAGCGTATCCCAGGGGAGCTCTGGAAACACCATATATTTT. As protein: CASSVSQGSSGNTIYF.

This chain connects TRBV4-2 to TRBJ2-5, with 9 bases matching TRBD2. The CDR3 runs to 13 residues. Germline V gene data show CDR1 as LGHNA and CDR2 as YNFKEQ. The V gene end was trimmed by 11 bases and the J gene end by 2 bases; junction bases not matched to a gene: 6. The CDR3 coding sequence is TGTGCCGCGGGGGGGGGCCAACAAGAGACCCAGTACTTC. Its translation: CAAGGGQQETQYF.

CDR3 nucleotides: TGTGCCAGCAGTGCCCCGGGACAGGGTACCGGGGAGCTGTTTTTT. It specifies CASSAPGQGTGELFF. This chain uses TRBV6-4 with TRBJ2-2; 9 nucleotides match TRBD1. V was pared by 4 bases and J by 5 bases, with 5 bases of the junction left unmatched. The CDR3 loop spans 15 amino acids. Germline V gene data show CDR1 as MRHNA and CDR2 as SNTAGT.

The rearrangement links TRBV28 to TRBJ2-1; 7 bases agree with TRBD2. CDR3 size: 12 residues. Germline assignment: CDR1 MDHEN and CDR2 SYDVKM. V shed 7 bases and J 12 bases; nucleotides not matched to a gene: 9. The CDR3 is CASTRDYGGQFF. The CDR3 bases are TGTGCCAGCACACGGGACTACGGGGGGCAGTTCTTC. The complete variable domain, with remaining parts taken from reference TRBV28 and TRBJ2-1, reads DVKVTQSSRYLVKRTGEKVFLECVQDMDHENMFWYRQDPGLGLRLIYFSYDVKMKEKGDIPEGYSVSREKKERFSLILESASTNQTSMYLCASTRDYGGQFFGPGTRLTVL.

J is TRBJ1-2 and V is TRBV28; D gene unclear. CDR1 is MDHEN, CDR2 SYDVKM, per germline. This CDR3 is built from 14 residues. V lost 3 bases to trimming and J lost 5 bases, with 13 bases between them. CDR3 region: CASSFGAGGYGYTF. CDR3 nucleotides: TGTGCCAGCAGTTTTGGTGCAGGCGGGTATGGCTACACCTTC.

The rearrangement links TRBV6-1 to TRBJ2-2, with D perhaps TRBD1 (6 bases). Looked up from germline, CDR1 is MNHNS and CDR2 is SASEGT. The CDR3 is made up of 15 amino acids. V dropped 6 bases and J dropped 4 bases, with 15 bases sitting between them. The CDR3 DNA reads TGTGCCAGCAGCAGGGGTTCCTTTAGCACCGGGGAGCTGTTTTTT. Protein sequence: CASSRGSFSTGELFF.

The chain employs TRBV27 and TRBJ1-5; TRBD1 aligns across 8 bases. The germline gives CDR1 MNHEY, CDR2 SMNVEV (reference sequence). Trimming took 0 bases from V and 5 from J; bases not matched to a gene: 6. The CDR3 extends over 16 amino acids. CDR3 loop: CASSLSRTGPYQPQHF. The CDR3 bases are TGTGCCAGCAGTTTATCGAGGACAGGGCCCTATCAGCCCCAGCATTTT.

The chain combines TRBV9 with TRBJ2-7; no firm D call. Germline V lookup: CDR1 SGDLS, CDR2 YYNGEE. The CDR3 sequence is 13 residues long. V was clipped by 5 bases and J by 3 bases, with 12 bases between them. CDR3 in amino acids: CASSSGRDYEQYF. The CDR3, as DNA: TGTGCCAGCAGTTCTGGAAGGGACTACGAGCAGTACTTC.

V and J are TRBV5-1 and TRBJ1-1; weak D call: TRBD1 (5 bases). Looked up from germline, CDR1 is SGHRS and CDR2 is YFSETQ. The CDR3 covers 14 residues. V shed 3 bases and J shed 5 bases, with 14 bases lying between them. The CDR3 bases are TGCGCCAGCAGCTGGATGACGGGGCGTACTGAAGCTTTCTTT. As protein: CASSWMTGRTEAFF.

The CDR3 loop is CASSPRLAGEGNEQFF. The CDR3 nucleotides read TGTGCCAGCAGCCCGAGACTAGCGGGAGAGGGGAATGAGCAGTTCTTC. The chain links TRBV4-2 to TRBJ2-1; 12 bases are a match to TRBD2. Unmatched junction bases numbered 8, after V lost 4 bases and J lost 7 bases. The CDR3 contains 16 residues. The germline CDR1 and CDR2 sequences are LGHNA and YNFKEQ.

CDR3: CASSSTGTGEQYF. CDR3 nucleotide sequence: TGCGCCAGCAGCTCAACCGGGACTGGGGAGCAGTACTTC. The chain couples TRBV5-1 to TRBJ2-7, with D perhaps TRBD2 (6 bases). V was shortened by 3 bases and J by 7 bases, with 14 bases between the two germline ends. Germline assignment: CDR1 SGHRS and CDR2 YFSETQ. The CDR3 consists of 13 residues.

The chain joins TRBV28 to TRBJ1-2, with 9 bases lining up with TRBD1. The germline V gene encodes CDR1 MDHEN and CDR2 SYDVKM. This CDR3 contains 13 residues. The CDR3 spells CAGGRDRDLGYTF. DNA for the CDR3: TGTGCTGGAGGGAGGGACAGGGATCTCGGCTACACCTTC.

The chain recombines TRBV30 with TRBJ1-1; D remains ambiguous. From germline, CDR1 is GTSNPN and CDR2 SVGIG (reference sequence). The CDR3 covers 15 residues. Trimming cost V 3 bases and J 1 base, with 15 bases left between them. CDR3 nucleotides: TGTGCCTGGAGCAAAAGTTTCCAAGCGAACACTGAAGCTTTCTTT. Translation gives CAWSKSFQANTEAFF.